Following are 6 T cell receptor beta chains from one sample sequenced in a study of T cells in Graves' hyperthyroidism and ophthalmopathy. Amplified TCR beta CDR3 regions derived from RNA transcripts. During a first-round RT-PCR of the TCR CDR3, the HTBI primer set was used. MiXCR, run by TCRdb on the multiplex PCR reads, gives a single entry per CDR3 protein. The sample has about 600,000 distinct CDR3 sequences, approximately 15% seen once; the top ten hold 2.5% to 4%. Sequencing used blood. These TCRs come from a woman aged 40 to 50 with Graves' ophthalmopathy.

Ten or more counts support this clonotype. This sequence joins TRBV7-2 and TRBJ1-4, with TRBD1 as a possible D gene (6 bases). Trimming stripped 0 bases from V and 3 bases from J, with 8 bases between. There are 15 residues in the CDR3. Germline V CDR1 and CDR2: SGHTA, FQGNSA. This CDR3 is CASSLAGGPNEKLFF. DNA for the CDR3: TGTGCCAGCAGCTTAGCGGGGGGGCCTAATGAAAAACTGTTTTTT.

The V and J genes are TRBV7-9 and TRBJ2-3; 12 bases are a match to TRBD1. CDR3 length: 18 residues. V shed 3 bases, J shed 2 bases, and the junction held 9 bases outside the gene matches. Looked up from germline, CDR1 is SEHNR and CDR2 is FQNEAQ (reference sequence). The CDR3 DNA reads TGTGCCAGCAGCTTGTGGGGGACAGGGGGCGCATCCACAGATACGCAGTATTTT. Its translation is CASSLWGTGGASTDTQYF. Supplemented by reference TRBV7-9 and TRBJ2-3, the full variable domain reads DTGVSQNPRHKITKRGQNVTFRCDPISEHNRLYWYRQTLGQGPEFLTYFQNEAQLEKSRLLSDRFSAERPKGSFSTLEIQRTEQGDSAMYLCASSLWGTGGASTDTQYFGPGTRLTVL.

The rearrangement joins TRBV28 to TRBJ2-3; D not certain. V was cut by 6 bases and J by 3 bases, with 16 bases left in between. Germline values: CDR1 MDHEN, CDR2 SYDVKM. This CDR3 has 15 amino acids. The CDR3 DNA follows: TGTGCCAGCAGCCAACCCGCGGATACGACAGATACGCAGTATTTT. Translation: CASSQPADTTDTQYF.

This chain links TRBV20-1 with TRBJ2-1; 8 bases agree with TRBD2. CDR3 length: 18 residues. CDR1 and CDR2 (germline): DFQATT, SNEGSKA (reference sequence). V lost 0 bases, J lost 5 bases, and 15 bases stayed unmatched. Here the CDR3 reads CSARDRDRAGRADNEQFF. The DNA of the CDR3 is TGCAGTGCTAGAGATCGGGATAGGGCCGGGAGGGCCGACAATGAGCAGTTCTTC.

The table lists this clonotype with many counts. V gene TRBV20-1 combines with J gene TRBJ1-6; D unresolved. This CDR3 has 12 residues. Trimming shortened V by 6 bases and J by 7 bases, and 10 bases separated the two germline ends. Germline CDR1 reads DFQATT; CDR2 reads SNEGSKA (reference sequence). The DNA of the CDR3 is TGCAGTGCCTTGCTCACGAATTCACCCCTCCACTTT. It is translated as CSALLTNSPLHF.

The chain links TRBV14 to TRBJ1-4; 8 nucleotides line up with TRBD1. The V gene end was trimmed by 6 bases and the J gene end by 5 bases; junction bases not matched to a gene: 5. This CDR3 comprises 14 residues. Germline CDR1 and CDR2: SGHDN and FVKESK. For the CDR3, the DNA is TGTGCCAGCAGTCGGACAGGGCAAAATGAAAAACTGTTTTTT. This sequence encodes CASSRTGQNEKLFF. Combining the CDR3 with reference TRBV14 and TRBJ1-4 gives the whole variable domain EAGVTQFPSHSVIEKGQTVTLRCDPISGHDNLYWYRRVMGKEIKFLLHFVKESKQDESGMPNNRFLAERTGGTYSTLKVQPAELEDSGVYFCASSRTGQNEKLFFGSGTQLSVL.